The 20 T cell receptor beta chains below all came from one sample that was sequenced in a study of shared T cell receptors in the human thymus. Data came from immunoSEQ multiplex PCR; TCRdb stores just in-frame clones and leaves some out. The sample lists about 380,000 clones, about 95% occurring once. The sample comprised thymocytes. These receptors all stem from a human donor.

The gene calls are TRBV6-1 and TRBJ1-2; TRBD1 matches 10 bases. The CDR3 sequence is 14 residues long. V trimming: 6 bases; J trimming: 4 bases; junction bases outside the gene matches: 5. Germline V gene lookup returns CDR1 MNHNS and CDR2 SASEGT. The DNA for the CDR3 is TGTGCCAGCAGCCGACAGGGGGCGGTCTATGGCTACACCTTC. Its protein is CASSRQGAVYGYTF.

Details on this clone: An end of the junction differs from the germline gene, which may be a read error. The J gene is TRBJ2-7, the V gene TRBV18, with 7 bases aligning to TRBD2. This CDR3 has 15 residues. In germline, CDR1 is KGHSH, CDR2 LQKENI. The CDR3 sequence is CAGSPRAGEGHEQYF. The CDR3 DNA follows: TGTGCCGGCTCACCACGGGCGGGAGAGGGACACGAGCAGTACTTC.

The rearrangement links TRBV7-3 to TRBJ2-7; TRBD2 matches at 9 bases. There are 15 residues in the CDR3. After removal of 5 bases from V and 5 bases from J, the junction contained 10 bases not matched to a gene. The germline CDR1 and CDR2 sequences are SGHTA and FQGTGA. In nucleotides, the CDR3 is TGTGCCAGCAGCCTCGGGGCTAGCGGGATCAACGAGCAGTACTTC. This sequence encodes CASSLGASGINEQYF. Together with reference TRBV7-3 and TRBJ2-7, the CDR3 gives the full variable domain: GAGVSQTPSNKVTEKGKYVELRCDPISGHTALYWYRQSLGQGPEFLIYFQGTGAADDSGLPNDRFFAVRPEGSVSTLKIQRTERGDSAVYLCASSLGASGINEQYFGPGTRLTVT.

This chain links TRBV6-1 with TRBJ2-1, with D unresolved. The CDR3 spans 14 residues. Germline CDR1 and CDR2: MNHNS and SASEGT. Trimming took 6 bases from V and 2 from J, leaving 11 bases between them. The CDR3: CASSRSKAYNEQFF. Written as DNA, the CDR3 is TGTGCCAGCAGCCGATCCAAAGCCTACAATGAGCAGTTCTTC.

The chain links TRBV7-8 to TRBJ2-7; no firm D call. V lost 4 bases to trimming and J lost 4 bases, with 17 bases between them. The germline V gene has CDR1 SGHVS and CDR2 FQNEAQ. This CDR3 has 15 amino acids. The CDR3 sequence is CASSSPGSPVYEQYF. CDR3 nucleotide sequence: TGTGCCAGCAGCTCCCCGGGCAGCCCGGTTTACGAGCAGTACTTC. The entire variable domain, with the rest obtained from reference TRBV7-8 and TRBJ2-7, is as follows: GAGVSQSPRYKVAKRGQDVALRCDPISGHVSLFWYQQALGQGPEFLTYFQNEAQLDKSGLPSDRFFAERPEGSVSTLKIQRTQQEDSAVYLCASSSPGSPVYEQYFGPGTRLTVT.

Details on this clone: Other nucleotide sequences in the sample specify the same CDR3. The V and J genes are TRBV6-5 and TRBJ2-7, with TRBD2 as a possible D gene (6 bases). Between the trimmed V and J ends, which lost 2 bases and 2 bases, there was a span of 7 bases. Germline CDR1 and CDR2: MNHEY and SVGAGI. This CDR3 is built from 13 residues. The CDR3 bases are TGTGCCAGCAGTTACGGGGGGACCTACGAGCAGTACTTC. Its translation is CASSYGGTYEQYF.

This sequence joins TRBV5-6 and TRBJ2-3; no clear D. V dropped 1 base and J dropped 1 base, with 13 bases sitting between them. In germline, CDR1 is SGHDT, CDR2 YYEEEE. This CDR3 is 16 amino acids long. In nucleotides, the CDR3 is TGTGCCAGCAGCTTGTGGCTCTTTGGAGGCACAGATACGCAGTATTTT. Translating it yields CASSLWLFGGTDTQYF. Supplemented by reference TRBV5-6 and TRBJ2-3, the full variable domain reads DAGVTQSPTHLIKTRGQQVTLRCSPKSGHDTVSWYQQALGQGPQFIFQYYEEEERQRGNFPDRFSGHQFPNYSSELNVNALLLGDSALYLCASSLWLFGGTDTQYFGPGTRLTVL.

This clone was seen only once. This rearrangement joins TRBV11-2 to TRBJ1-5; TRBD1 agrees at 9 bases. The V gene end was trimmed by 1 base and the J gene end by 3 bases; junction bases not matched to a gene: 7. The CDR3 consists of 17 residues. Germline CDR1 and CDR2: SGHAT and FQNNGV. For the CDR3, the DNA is TGTGCCAGCAGCTTAGGGTTAGGGGACAGGGACAATCAGCCCCAGCATTTT. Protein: CASSLGLGDRDNQPQHF. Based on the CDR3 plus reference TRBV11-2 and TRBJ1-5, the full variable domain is EAGVAQSPRYKIIEKRQSVAFWCNPISGHATLYWYQQILGQGPKLLIQFQNNGVVDDSQLPKDRFSAERLKGVDSTLKIQPAKLEDSAVYLCASSLGLGDRDNQPQHFGDGTRLSIL.

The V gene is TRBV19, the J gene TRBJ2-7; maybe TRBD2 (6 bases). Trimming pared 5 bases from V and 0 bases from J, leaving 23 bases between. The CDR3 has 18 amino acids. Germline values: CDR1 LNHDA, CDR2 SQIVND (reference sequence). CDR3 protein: CASSRVVRLAPNSYEQYF. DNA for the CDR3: TGTGCCAGTAGTCGAGTTGTTCGCCTAGCGCCGAACTCCTACGAGCAGTACTTC.

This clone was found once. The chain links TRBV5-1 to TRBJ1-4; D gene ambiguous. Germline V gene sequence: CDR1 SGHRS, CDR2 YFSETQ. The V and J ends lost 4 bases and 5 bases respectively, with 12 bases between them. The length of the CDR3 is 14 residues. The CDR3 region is CASSPDTLNEKLFF. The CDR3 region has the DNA TGCGCCAGCAGCCCCGACACTCTAAATGAAAAACTGTTTTTT.

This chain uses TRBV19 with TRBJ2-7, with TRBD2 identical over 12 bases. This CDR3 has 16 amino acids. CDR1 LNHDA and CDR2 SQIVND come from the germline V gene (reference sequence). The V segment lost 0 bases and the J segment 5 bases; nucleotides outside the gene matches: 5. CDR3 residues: CASSIEGLAGFHEQYF. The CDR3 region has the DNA TGTGCCAGTAGTATAGAAGGACTAGCGGGATTTCACGAGCAGTACTTC. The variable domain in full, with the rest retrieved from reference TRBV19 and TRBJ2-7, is DGGITQSPKYLFRKEGQNVTLSCEQNLNHDAMYWYRQDPGQGLRLIYYSQIVNDFQKGDIAEGYSVSREKKESFPLTVTSAQKNPTAFYLCASSIEGLAGFHEQYFGPGTRLTVT.

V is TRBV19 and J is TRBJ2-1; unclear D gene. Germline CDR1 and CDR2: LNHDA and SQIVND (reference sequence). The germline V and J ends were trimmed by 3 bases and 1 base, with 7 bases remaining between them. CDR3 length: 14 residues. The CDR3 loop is CASSIFGSYNEQFF. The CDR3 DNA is TGTGCCAGTAGTATTTTCGGGTCCTACAATGAGCAGTTCTTC.

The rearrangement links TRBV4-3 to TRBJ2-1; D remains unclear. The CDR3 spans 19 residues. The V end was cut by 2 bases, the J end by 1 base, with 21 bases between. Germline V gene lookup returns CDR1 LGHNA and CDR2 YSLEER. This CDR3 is CASSQTWARAPRSYNEQFF. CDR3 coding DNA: TGCGCCAGCAGCCAAACTTGGGCCCGGGCCCCCAGGTCCTACAATGAGCAGTTCTTC.

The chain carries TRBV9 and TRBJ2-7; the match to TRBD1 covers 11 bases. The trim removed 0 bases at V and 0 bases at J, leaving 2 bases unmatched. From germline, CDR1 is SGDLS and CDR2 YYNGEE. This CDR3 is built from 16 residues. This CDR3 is CASSVDGTGGSYEQYF. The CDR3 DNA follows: TGTGCCAGCAGCGTAGATGGGACAGGGGGCTCCTACGAGCAGTACTTC.

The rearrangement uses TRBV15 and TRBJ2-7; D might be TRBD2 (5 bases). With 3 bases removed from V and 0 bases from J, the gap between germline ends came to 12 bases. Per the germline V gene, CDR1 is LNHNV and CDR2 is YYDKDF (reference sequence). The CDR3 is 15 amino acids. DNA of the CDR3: TGTGCCACCAGCAGGGGTACTGGGAGCTCCTACGAGCAGTACTTC. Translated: CATSRGTGSSYEQYF.

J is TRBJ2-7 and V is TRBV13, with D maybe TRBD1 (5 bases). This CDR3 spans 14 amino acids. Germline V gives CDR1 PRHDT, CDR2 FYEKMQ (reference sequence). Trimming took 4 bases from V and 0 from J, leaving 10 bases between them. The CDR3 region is CASSYQGISYEQYF. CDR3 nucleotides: TGTGCCAGCAGCTATCAGGGTATCTCCTACGAGCAGTACTTC.

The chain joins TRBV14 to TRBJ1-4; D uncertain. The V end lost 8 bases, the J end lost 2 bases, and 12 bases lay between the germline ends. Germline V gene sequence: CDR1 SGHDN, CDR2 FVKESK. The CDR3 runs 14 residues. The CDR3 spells CASSHHSTNEKLFF. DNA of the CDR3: TGTGCCAGCTCTCACCATTCGACTAATGAAAAACTGTTTTTT.

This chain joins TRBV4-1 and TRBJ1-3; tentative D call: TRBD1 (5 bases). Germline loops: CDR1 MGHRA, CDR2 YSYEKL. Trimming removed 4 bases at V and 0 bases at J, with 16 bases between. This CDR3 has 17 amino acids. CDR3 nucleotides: TGCGCCAGCAGCCTAGGGCACCGACAGCGCTCTGGAAACACCATATATTTT. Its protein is CASSLGHRQRSGNTIYF.

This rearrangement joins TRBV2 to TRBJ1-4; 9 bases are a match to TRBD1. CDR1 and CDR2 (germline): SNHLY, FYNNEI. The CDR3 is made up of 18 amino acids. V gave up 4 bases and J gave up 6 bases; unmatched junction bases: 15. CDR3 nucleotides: TGTGCCAGCAGTGGGACAGGGGCCCTCCCTTTCTTTCATGAAAAACTGTTTTTT. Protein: CASSGTGALPFFHEKLFF.

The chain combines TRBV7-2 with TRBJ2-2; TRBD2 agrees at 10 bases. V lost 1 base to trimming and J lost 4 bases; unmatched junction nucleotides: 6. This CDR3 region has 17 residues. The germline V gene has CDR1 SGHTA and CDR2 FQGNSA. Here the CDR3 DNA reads TGTGCCAGCAGCTTAGTCCCTAGCGGGAGAGGCACCGGGGAGCTGTTTTTT. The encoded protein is CASSLVPSGRGTGELFF.